This T cell receptor (beta chain) is from a study of tumor-infiltrating lymphocytes in localized non-small cell lung cancer. The study, taken as a whole, reports: Recurrence-free survival showed no association with tumor T-cell fraction.

Only in-frame clones appear in the TCRdb table, and some are missing; sequencing was by immunoSEQ multiplex PCR. The sample consists of 12,000 or so clones, around 76% of them appearing once. In germline, CDR1 is MNHNS, CDR2 SASEGT. The J segment lost 4 bases and the V segment lost 4 bases, leaving 7 bases of the junction unmatched. This CDR3 has 16 residues. Concerning this clone: Its antigen is still unknown.

The receptor comes from a human donor with non-small cell lung cancer. The chain uses TRBV6-1 and TRBJ2-3, with 11 bases identical to TRBD1. Material for sequencing was lung tumor tissue. In nucleotides, the CDR3 is TGTGCCAGCAGTGCGAGGACAGGGGGCAGCGCAGATACGCAGTATTTT. The encoded protein is CASSARTGGSADTQYF.